This TCR beta chain was documented in a study of blood T cell repertoires in COVID-19. About the research overall: The origin of the acute and convalescent COVID-19 samples was the United States, Italy and Spain.

V lost 5 bases to trimming and J lost 5 bases; unmatched junction nucleotides: 5. Germline CDR1 is SGHTA and CDR2 is FQGNSA. The CDR3 has 13 amino acids. Sequencing used immunoSEQ multiplex PCR; TCRdb keeps in-frame clones, though not all of them. The table lists 84,000 or so clones, over 65% of them singletons. The receptor's source is a human donor in a cohort sampled during active COVID-19. The sample taken for sequencing was peripheral blood. V gene TRBV7-2 combines with J gene TRBJ1-2, with 7 bases fitting TRBD1. Here the CDR3 reads CASSPTGPYGYTF. For the CDR3, the DNA is TGTGCCAGCAGCCCGACAGGGCCTTATGGCTACACCTTC.